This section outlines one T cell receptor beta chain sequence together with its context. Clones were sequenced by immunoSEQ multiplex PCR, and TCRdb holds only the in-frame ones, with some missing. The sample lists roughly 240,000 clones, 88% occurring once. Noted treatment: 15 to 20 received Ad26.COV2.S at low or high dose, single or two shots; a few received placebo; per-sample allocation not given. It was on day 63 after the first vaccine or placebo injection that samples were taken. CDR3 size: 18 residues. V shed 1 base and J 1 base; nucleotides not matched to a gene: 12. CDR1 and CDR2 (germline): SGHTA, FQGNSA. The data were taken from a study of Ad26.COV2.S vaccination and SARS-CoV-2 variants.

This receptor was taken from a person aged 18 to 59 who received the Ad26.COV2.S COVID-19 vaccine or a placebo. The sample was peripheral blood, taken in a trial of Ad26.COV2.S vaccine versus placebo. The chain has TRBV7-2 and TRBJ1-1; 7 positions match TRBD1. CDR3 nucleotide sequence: TGTGCCAGCAGCTTAGTAAGGGGGAGGGGACAGACGAACACTGAAGCTTTCTTT. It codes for CASSLVRGRGQTNTEAFF.